This T cell receptor (beta chain) was sequenced during a study of blood T cell repertoires in COVID-19. Study information: The study drew acute and convalescent COVID-19 samples from the United States, Italy and Spain. In each case, the material was cDNA or gDNA derived from T cells, B-cell-depleted T cells, or PBMCs.

The CDR3 extends over 12 amino acids. CDR1 and CDR2 from the germline V gene are MNHNY and SVGAGI (reference sequence). V was cut by 6 bases and J by 6 bases, with 9 bases left in between. Authors' methods: Estimates of nucleated cell counts were drawn from the amplification of reference gene primers. TCRdb keeps only in-frame clones here, not all; method: immunoSEQ multiplex PCR. The V and J calls and clone size were taken over from that table, and D and trimming were inferred from the DNA. The table shows over 200,000 clones, with 70% to 90% occurring only once. Enrollment of patients from Seattle took place during active infection, with longitudinal follow-up.

Material for sequencing was peripheral blood. V and J are TRBV6-6 and TRBJ1-5; D gene ambiguous. This sequence was found in a man under 40 with COVID-19, enrolled during active disease. The CDR3 nucleotides read TGTGCCAGCAGCAGGCTCGGTCAGCCCCAGCATTTT. It codes for CASSRLGQPQHF.